These 25 T cell receptor beta chains were sequenced from one sample in a study of control samples from healthy donors and cancer patients. Assay: immunoSEQ multiplex PCR; the TCRdb copy retains only in-frame clones and omits some. The sample holds about 100,000 clones, more than 85% seen once. The sample was blood. These receptors all come from a woman in her forties or fifties in good health.

This chain links TRBV29-1 with TRBJ1-3, with unresolved D. CDR1 and CDR2 from the germline V gene are SQVTM and ANQGSEA. With 4 bases removed from V and 2 bases from J, the gap between germline ends came to 6 bases. The CDR3 extends over 12 amino acids. CDR3 nucleotide sequence: TGCAGCGTTGCAATAGCTGGAAACACCATATATTTT. It specifies CSVAIAGNTIYF.

The chain carries TRBV11-2 and TRBJ2-2; D remains ambiguous. The CDR3 loop spans 15 amino acids. Germline loops: CDR1 SGHAT, CDR2 FQNNGV. Trimming removed 1 base at V and 4 bases at J, with 10 bases between. The CDR3 nucleotides read TGTGCCAGCAGCTTAGCGGCTTCGGGCACCGGGGAGCTGTTTTTT. Its protein is CASSLAASGTGELFF.

J is TRBJ1-6 and V is TRBV9; perhaps TRBD1 as D (5 bases). The CDR3 consists of 16 residues. Germline V gene lookup returns CDR1 SGDLS and CDR2 YYNGEE. V dropped 0 bases and J dropped 6 bases, with 13 bases sitting between them. The CDR3 bases are TGTGCCAGCAGCGTAGCGGCAGGGAGGACTAATTCACCCCTCCACTTT. Its protein is CASSVAAGRTNSPLHF.

In nucleotides, the CDR3 is TGTGCCAGCAGCCAAGGGGGCCGGTACGTC. It translates to CASSQGGRYV. J is TRBJ2-7 and V is TRBV21-1; TRBD1, the table's D call, lacks a check against the DNA. TRBV21-1 counts as a pseudogene. There are 10 residues in the CDR3.

The rearrangement uses TRBV2 and TRBJ2-3, with 15 bases identical to TRBD2. Unmatched junction bases numbered 5, after V lost 4 bases and J lost 0 bases. Germline CDR1 SNHLY, CDR2 FYNNEI. The length of the CDR3 is 18 residues. The CDR3 reads CASSGTSGGAQSTDTQYF. The CDR3 coding sequence is TGTGCCAGCAGTGGGACTAGCGGGGGGGCACAGAGCACAGATACGCAGTATTTT.

This chain connects TRBV7-3 to TRBJ2-1; D uncertain. The CDR3 has 13 amino acids. Trimming stripped 2 bases from V and 9 bases from J, with 11 bases between. The germline gives CDR1 SGHTA, CDR2 FQGTGA. The CDR3 loop reads CASSLLSSGEQFF. CDR3 coding DNA: TGTGCCAGCAGCTTACTAAGCAGTGGTGAGCAGTTCTTC.

The gene calls are TRBV18 and TRBJ2-6; weak D call: TRBD1 (5 bases). Germline V gene sequence: CDR1 KGHSH, CDR2 LQKENI. The CDR3 runs to 15 residues. Trimming pared 3 bases from V and 4 bases from J, leaving 10 bases between. The CDR3 nucleotides read TGTGCCAGCTCACCTATCAGGGCCGGGGCCAACGTCCTGACTTTC. Translation gives CASSPIRAGANVLTF.

This sequence joins TRBV9 and TRBJ2-2; 9 bases map to TRBD2. The V gene end was trimmed by 0 bases and the J gene end by 5 bases; junction bases not matched to a gene: 5. The CDR3 is 16 residues long. CDR1 is SGDLS and CDR2 is YYNGEE in the germline V gene. CDR3 amino acids: CASSVGLAGRTGELFF. The DNA of the CDR3 is TGTGCCAGCAGCGTAGGGCTAGCGGGGCGAACCGGGGAGCTGTTTTTT.

The chain joins TRBV18 to TRBJ2-5; weak D call: TRBD1 (6 bases). The length of the CDR3 is 14 residues. Germline CDR1 is KGHSH and CDR2 is LQKENI. Trimming pared 5 bases from V and 1 base from J, leaving 11 bases between. The CDR3 region has the DNA TGTGCCAGCTCAACCACAGGGTTCCAAGAGACCCAGTACTTC. It specifies CASSTTGFQETQYF.

CDR3 protein: CASRQGGTEAFF. The CDR3 DNA reads as TGTGCCAGTCGACAGGGTGGCACTGAAGCTTTCTTT. The gene calls are TRBV13 and TRBJ1-1, with 7 bases fitting TRBD1. The CDR3 sequence is 12 residues long. Germline V CDR1 and CDR2: PRHDT, FYEKMQ (reference sequence). V lost 9 bases, J lost 4 bases, and 5 bases stayed unmatched.

The chain uses TRBV7-2 and TRBJ1-3, with TRBD1 identical over 7 bases. The CDR3 sequence is 16 residues long. Germline trimming cut 4 bases from V and 2 bases from J; bases unmatched to any gene: 8. CDR1 SGHTA and CDR2 FQGNSA come from the germline V gene. Here the CDR3 reads CASSSGQSKAGNTIYF. CDR3 in DNA: TGTGCCAGCAGCTCGGGACAGTCGAAAGCTGGAAACACCATATATTTT.

The chain couples TRBV3-1 (or the pseudogene TRBV3-2) to TRBJ2-1; D not resolved. Germline lookup yields CDR1 LGHDT and CDR2 YNNKEL (reference sequence). Trimming pared 5 bases from V and 6 bases from J, leaving 23 bases between. The CDR3 consists of 17 residues. CDR3 protein: CASSFILTRDRSNEQFF. The CDR3 bases are TGTGCCAGCAGCTTCATCCTAACTCGCGATCGGTCCAATGAGCAGTTCTTC.

The chain is built from TRBV5-4 and TRBJ2-3, with 9 bases fitting TRBD2. The germline gives CDR1 SGHNT, CDR2 YYREEE (reference sequence). V lost 7 bases to trimming and J lost 6 bases; unmatched junction nucleotides: 12. CDR3 size: 15 residues. CDR3 sequence reads: CASSASGTPPDTQYF. Here the CDR3 DNA reads TGTGCCAGCTCTGCTAGCGGGACCCCGCCTGATACGCAGTATTTT.

The CDR3 here is CSASEPAGRSYEQYF. In nucleotides, the CDR3 is TGCAGTGCTAGTGAACCGGCCGGTCGCTCCTACGAGCAGTACTTC. The chain has TRBV20-1 and TRBJ2-7; no definite D call. V was trimmed by 3 bases and J by 0 bases, leaving 15 bases between them. The CDR3 loop spans 15 amino acids. The germline gives CDR1 DFQATT, CDR2 SNEGSKA (reference sequence).

This clone was counted once. The chain carries TRBV7-2 and TRBJ1-2, with D possibly TRBD1 on 6 matching bases. The germline V gene encodes CDR1 SGHTA and CDR2 FQGNSA. The CDR3 consists of 15 residues. V lost 1 base to trimming and J lost 7 bases, with 16 bases between them. Here the CDR3 DNA reads TGTGCCAGCAGCTTAGTTCAGGGGACGCTACCTGGCTACACCTTC. Encoded protein: CASSLVQGTLPGYTF.

V gene TRBV7-2 combines with J gene TRBJ2-4; 10 bases map to TRBD2. Trimming at V came to 5 bases and at J to 1 base, leaving 11 bases not matched to a gene. The length of the CDR3 is 18 residues. Germline CDR1 reads SGHTA; CDR2 reads FQGNSA. The CDR3 here is CASSLRLAGEGAKNIQYF. DNA of the CDR3: TGTGCCAGCAGCCTTCGGCTAGCGGGAGAAGGGGCCAAAAACATTCAGTACTTC. The full variable domain, in which reference TRBV7-2 and TRBJ2-4 provide the parts outside the CDR3, is GAGVSQSPSNKVTEKGKDVELRCDPISGHTALYWYRQSLGQGLEFLIYFQGNSAPDKSGLPSDRFSAERTGGSVSTLTIQRTQQEDSAVYLCASSLRLAGEGAKNIQYFGAGTRLSVL.

This clone was seen only once. The chain joins TRBV4-3 to TRBJ2-1, with 8 bases matching TRBD2. V lost 0 bases and J lost 5; bases outside the gene matches: 3. The CDR3 consists of 15 residues. Germline-derived CDR1 and CDR2 are LGHNA and YSLEER. The CDR3 here is CASSQDGAGDNEQFF. CDR3 bases: TGCGCCAGCAGCCAAGACGGAGCGGGAGACAATGAGCAGTTCTTC.

This clone was seen a single time. V gene TRBV11-2 combines with J gene TRBJ2-1; tentatively, D is TRBD1 (6 bases). Trimming shortened V by 1 base and J by 7 bases, and 11 bases separated the two germline ends. Germline V gene sequence: CDR1 SGHAT, CDR2 FQNNGV. The CDR3 has 14 residues. CDR3 nucleotides: TGTGCCAGCAGCTTAGGGGGGCTGTGGAATGAGCAGTTCTTC. Translation gives CASSLGGLWNEQFF.

CDR3 loop: CASSEEGGGELFF. The CDR3 nucleotides are TGTGCCAGCAGTGAAGAGGGAGGCGGGGAGCTGTTTTTT. The chain uses TRBV2 and TRBJ2-2; D is possibly TRBD2 (6 bases). Germline assignment: CDR1 SNHLY and CDR2 FYNNEI. This CDR3 comprises 13 residues. Trimming left V 1 base short and J 7 bases short, with 7 bases between.

The J gene is TRBJ1-2, the V gene TRBV6-5; no definite D call. The germline V gene encodes CDR1 MNHEY and CDR2 SVGAGI. The CDR3 spans 13 residues. Between the trimmed V and J ends, which lost 2 bases and 2 bases, there was a span of 6 bases. CDR3 coding DNA: TGTGCCAGCAGTTACGACTTAAACTATGGCTACACCTTC. It encodes CASSYDLNYGYTF.

The V and J genes are TRBV13 and TRBJ2-3, with TRBD2 matching 8 bases. The germline V gene encodes CDR1 PRHDT and CDR2 FYEKMQ (reference sequence). J gave up 2 bases and V 5 bases, and 12 bases lay outside the gene matches. CDR3 length: 17 amino acids. The CDR3 coding sequence is TGTGCCAGCAGCCCCGAAGGCACAGCGGGGGACACAGATACGCAGTATTTT. This codes for CASSPEGTAGDTDTQYF.

CDR3 DNA sequence: TGTGCCAGCAGCCAAGAAACTGAAGAGACCCAGTACTTC. Amino acids: CASSQETEETQYF. V usage is TRBV4-2 and J usage is TRBJ2-5; D gene ambiguous. From germline, CDR1 is LGHNA and CDR2 YNFKEQ. This CDR3 is 13 amino acids long. The germline V and J ends were trimmed by 0 bases and 3 bases, with 5 bases remaining between them.

This chain links TRBV6-6 with TRBJ1-1; 10 bases map to TRBD1. CDR3 size: 15 residues. Per the germline V gene, CDR1 is MNHNY and CDR2 is SVGAGI (reference sequence). Trimming took 6 bases from V and 5 from J; bases not matched to a gene: 9. DNA for the CDR3: TGTGCCAGCAGAACCGACAGGGGGCCTGGGACTGAAGCTTTCTTT. Translated: CASRTDRGPGTEAFF.

The V and J genes are TRBV29-1 and TRBJ2-2; D is undetermined. The CDR3 is made up of 10 amino acids. Germline values: CDR1 SQVTM, CDR2 ANQGSEA. Trimming left V 5 bases short and J 6 bases short, with 4 bases between. Written as DNA, the CDR3 is TGCAGCGTTTCCTCCGGGGAGCTGTTTTTT. It translates to CSVSSGELFF.

The chain employs TRBV13 and TRBJ1-3, with D perhaps TRBD1 (5 bases). Trimming cost V 5 bases and J 3 bases, with 14 bases left between them. CDR3 length equals 15 residues. CDR1 is PRHDT, CDR2 FYEKMQ, per germline (reference sequence). The CDR3 bases are TGTGCCAGCAGCCCGAGACAGACACTTGGAAACACCATATATTTT. This codes for CASSPRQTLGNTIYF.